This T cell receptor beta chain appears in the sequencing data of a study of T cells expressing NK-cell markers. Study context: Just one sequenced donor of eight was HCMV-seronegative, while seven were seropositive.

Note on this clonotype: Its antigen is currently unknown.

Findings and limits, study-wide: HCMV specificity of the expanded NKG2C+ T cell clones was not established. Among CD8+ T cells from about six donors, dominant NKG2C+ clonotypes accounted for roughly 1.0-7.0%.

Production of TCR beta cDNA relied on 5'RACE template switching with UMIs. TCRdb reprocessed the 5' RACE reads and keeps a single row for each CDR3 protein, giving no DNA. The sample features 250,000 to 300,000 distinct CDR3 sequences, with approximately 0.41% in its top ten. Germline V gives CDR1 MNHEY, CDR2 SVGAGI. The CDR3 is made up of 16 amino acids. This TCR was sampled from a man aged 18 to 35 in good health. The V gene is TRBV6-5, the J gene TRBJ1-2; lacking DNA, the TRBD1 call made by TCRdb goes unchecked. The sequenced material came from blood T cells: a sorted CD56 or NKG2C T cell subset, CD4+ or CD8+ T cells, or bulk PBMC T cells (not recorded which). CDR3 sequence reads: CASSYSATAQAHGYTF.